The 3 T cell receptor beta chains given below trace back to one sample, sequenced in a study of blood T cell repertoires in COVID-19. The repertoire was sequenced with immunoSEQ multiplex PCR; TCRdb's copy has only in-frame clones and lacks some. The top ten hold roughly 4.9% of the sample, which has 200,000 to 300,000 clones, around 86% seen once. The sequenced material came from peripheral blood. The receptors originated from a woman aged 60-70 years with COVID-19, enrolled during active disease.

The genes are TRBV5-1 and TRBJ2-1; 7 nucleotides line up with TRBD2. J gave up 12 bases and V 0 bases, and 9 bases lay outside the gene matches. The CDR3 extends over 14 amino acids. The germline V gene encodes CDR1 SGHRS and CDR2 YFSETQ. The CDR3 coding sequence is TGCGCCAGCAGCTTGGGCGGACTAGTTACCGTGCAGTTCTTC. Translating gives CASSLGGLVTVQFF.

This chain links TRBV6-6 with TRBJ2-2; D is possibly TRBD1 (5 bases). Germline loops: CDR1 MNHNY, CDR2 SVGAGI (reference sequence). The CDR3 runs 16 residues. The V and J ends lost 7 bases and 4 bases respectively, with 19 bases between them. The CDR3 reads CASTDQGSPGTGELFF. The CDR3, as DNA: TGTGCCAGCACCGACCAGGGAAGCCCGGGCACCGGGGAGCTGTTTTTT.

The J gene is TRBJ1-4, the V gene TRBV19, with D possibly matching TRBD1 (5 bases). CDR3 length: 15 amino acids. The V gene lost 6 bases and the J gene lost 14 bases, with 25 bases spanning the gap. Per germline, CDR1 LNHDA and CDR2 SQIVND (reference sequence). CDR3 sequence (DNA): TGTGCCAGTAGCACGGGACTCGGCGGCGTAATTCGGCTGTTTTTT. It yields the protein CASSTGLGGVIRLFF.